This passage covers 12 T cell receptor beta chains from one sample sequenced in a study of T cells in Graves' hyperthyroidism and ophthalmopathy. Researchers amplified the TCR beta CDR3 regions from RNA transcripts. During a first-round RT-PCR of the TCR CDR3, the HTBI primer set was used. TCRdb reprocessed the multiplex PCR reads via MiXCR and lists one record per CDR3 protein. The sample lists roughly 350,000 distinct CDR3 sequences; approximately 14% were seen once. The sequenced sample consisted of blood. The receptors come from a woman younger than 45 with Graves' hyperthyroidism.

This clonotype was seen at least ten times. The chain has TRBV12-3 or TRBV12-4 and TRBJ2-2; D gene ambiguous. This CDR3 has 13 amino acids. Trimming left V 3 bases short and J 6 bases short, with 8 bases between. CDR3 nucleotide sequence: TGTGCCAGCAGTTTTTCTCCTCCCGGGGAGCTGTTTTTT. This encodes CASSFSPPGELFF.

This clonotype has more than one count but fewer than ten. As DNA, the CDR3 is TGTGCCAGCAGTGAACTGGTAGCCAAAAACATTCAGTACTTC. This translates into CASSELVAKNIQYF. This rearrangement joins TRBV6-1 to TRBJ2-4; no clear D. The CDR3 is 14 amino acids. Trimming removed 2 bases at V and 0 bases at J, with 5 bases between. Germline CDR1 MNHNS, CDR2 SASEGT.

This clonotype has a count of ten or more. This chain uses TRBV12-3 or TRBV12-4 with TRBJ2-4; the match to TRBD1 covers 9 bases. Unmatched junction bases numbered 6, after V lost 5 bases and J lost 10 bases. CDR3 length: 13 residues. The CDR3 DNA sequence: TGTGCCAGCAGTCCTACAGGGGGCGGGATTCAGTACTTC. Residues: CASSPTGGGIQYF.

The chain uses TRBV7-2 and TRBJ1-2; 7 nucleotides align to TRBD1. From germline, CDR1 is SGHTA and CDR2 FQGNSA. The CDR3 consists of 14 residues. V dropped 5 bases and J dropped 4; count of bases not matched to a gene: 7. CDR3 sequence (DNA): TGTGCCAGCAGCCCAGGGGGTGACAGCTATGGCTACACCTTC. This encodes CASSPGGDSYGYTF.

This clonotype was seen repeatedly, ten times or more. The V call is TRBV2, the J call TRBJ2-1, with TRBD2 matching over 12 bases. Germline values: CDR1 SNHLY, CDR2 FYNNEI. CDR3 length: 16 residues. Losses at the gene ends were 8 bases for V and 5 bases for J; bases not matched to a gene: 10. CDR3 protein: CASWGESSGRDNEQFF. CDR3 bases: TGTGCCAGCTGGGGGGAATCTAGCGGGAGGGACAATGAGCAGTTCTTC.

Many counts were recorded for this clonotype. V gene TRBV20-1 combines with J gene TRBJ1-1; D perhaps matches TRBD1 (6 bases). The CDR3 contains 14 residues. Germline V gene sequence: CDR1 DFQATT, CDR2 SNEGSKA (reference sequence). V lost 3 bases, J lost 0 bases, and 11 bases lay in between. The CDR3 sequence: CSASLRTVNTEAFF. The DNA for the CDR3 is TGCAGTGCTAGTTTAAGGACAGTGAACACTGAAGCTTTCTTT.

The chain uses TRBV5-6 and TRBJ1-5; D is unresolved. This CDR3 region has 15 residues. Trimming pared 4 bases from V and 7 bases from J, leaving 18 bases between. Germline V gene data show CDR1 as SGHDT and CDR2 as YYEEEE. CDR3 region: CASSQWALLGQPQHF. DNA for the CDR3: TGTGCCAGCAGCCAGTGGGCCCTTCTCGGACAGCCCCAGCATTTT.

This chain uses TRBV2 with TRBJ1-4; no clear D gene. The V gene lost 4 bases and the J gene lost 12 bases, with 12 bases spanning the gap. The CDR3 covers 12 residues. Looked up from germline, CDR1 is SNHLY and CDR2 is FYNNEI. In DNA form, the CDR3 reads TGTGCCAGCAGTGGTCCGGTAGAAGAACTGTTTTTT. Encoded protein: CASSGPVEELFF.

This clonotype came up many times. The chain is built from TRBV24-1 and TRBJ1-2; D gene ambiguous. Germline assignment: CDR1 KGHDR and CDR2 SFDVKD. CDR3 length equals 11 residues. V dropped 1 base and J dropped 8 bases, with 4 bases sitting between them. The CDR3 spells CATSDLGGYTF. The CDR3 DNA reads as TGTGCCACCAGTGATTTAGGAGGCTACACCTTC.

This clonotype was observed at least ten times. The chain couples TRBV28 to TRBJ2-1, with D perhaps given as TRBD1 or TRBD2 (6 bases each). Germline CDR1 reads MDHEN; CDR2 reads SYDVKM. V was shortened by 4 bases and J by 0 bases, with 16 bases between the two germline ends. CDR3 size: 17 residues. The CDR3 loop reads CASSSDPGASSYNEQFF. CDR3 DNA sequence: TGTGCCAGCAGTTCCGACCCGGGGGCGAGCTCCTACAATGAGCAGTTCTTC. Full variable domain (rest looked up from reference TRBV28 and TRBJ2-1): DVKVTQSSRYLVKRTGEKVFLECVQDMDHENMFWYRQDPGLGLRLIYFSYDVKMKEKGDIPEGYSVSREKKERFSLILESASTNQTSMYLCASSSDPGASSYNEQFFGPGTRLTVL.

This clonotype was counted ten times or more. V gene TRBV11-2 combines with J gene TRBJ2-7; 11 bases match TRBD1. Germline-derived CDR1 and CDR2 are SGHAT and FQNNGV. This CDR3 is built from 16 residues. V was pared by 3 bases and J by 2 bases, with 6 bases of the junction left unmatched. CDR3 bases: TGTGCCAGCAGCTTTGGACAGGGGGCCCTCCCCTACGAGCAGTACTTC. This codes for CASSFGQGALPYEQYF.

V is TRBV5-8 and J is TRBJ2-5; D possibly corresponds to TRBD1 (5 bases). Germline V gives CDR1 SGHTS, CDR2 YDEGEE. CDR3 length: 14 amino acids. Trimming removed 0 bases at V and 3 bases at J, with 9 bases between. CDR3: CASSLAATEETQYF. The CDR3, as DNA: TGTGCCAGCAGCTTGGCTGCGACAGAAGAGACCCAGTACTTC. The variable domain in full, completed from reference TRBV5-8 and TRBJ2-5, reads EAGVTQSPTHLIKTRGQQATLRCSPISGHTSVYWYQQALGLGLQFLLWYDEGEERNRGNFPPRFSGRQFPNYSSELNVNALELEDSALYLCASSLAATEETQYFGPGTRLLVL.